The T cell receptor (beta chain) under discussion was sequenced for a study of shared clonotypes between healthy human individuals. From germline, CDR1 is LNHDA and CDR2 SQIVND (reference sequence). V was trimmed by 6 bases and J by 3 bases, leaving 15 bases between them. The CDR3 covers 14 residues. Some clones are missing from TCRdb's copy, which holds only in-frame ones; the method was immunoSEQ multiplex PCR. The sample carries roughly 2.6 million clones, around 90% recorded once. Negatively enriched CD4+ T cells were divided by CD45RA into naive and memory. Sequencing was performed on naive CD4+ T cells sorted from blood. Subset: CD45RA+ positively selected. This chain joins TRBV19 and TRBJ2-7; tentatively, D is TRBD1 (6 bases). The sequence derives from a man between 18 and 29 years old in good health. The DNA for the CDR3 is TGTGCCAGTAGCGTTGGGGGCATGATCTACGAGCAGTACTTC. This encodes CASSVGGMIYEQYF.